This T cell receptor beta chain emerged from a study of T cell changes during pregnancy in multiple sclerosis. Using immunoSEQ multiplex PCR, the repertoire was profiled, and TCRdb retains in-frame clones only, with some absent. Found here are more than 9,000 clones, about 89% of them singletons; the top ten hold around 5.5%. In its sample, this clone was seen once. The length of the CDR3 is 15 residues. The germline V gene encodes CDR1 ENHRY and CDR2 SYGVKD. The V and J ends lost 0 bases and 7 bases respectively, with 14 bases between them. This chain joins TRBV10-3 and TRBJ2-3; perhaps TRBD1 as D (6 bases). This TCR was sampled from a female donor in good health, enrolled as a control in a pregnancy study. Sequenced material: CD8+ T cells from peripheral blood mononuclear cells, taken in the first trimester of pregnancy. CDR3 nucleotide sequence: TGTGCCATCAGTGAGTCAAACAGGGCGGAAAATACGCAGTATTTT. As protein: CAISESNRAENTQYF.